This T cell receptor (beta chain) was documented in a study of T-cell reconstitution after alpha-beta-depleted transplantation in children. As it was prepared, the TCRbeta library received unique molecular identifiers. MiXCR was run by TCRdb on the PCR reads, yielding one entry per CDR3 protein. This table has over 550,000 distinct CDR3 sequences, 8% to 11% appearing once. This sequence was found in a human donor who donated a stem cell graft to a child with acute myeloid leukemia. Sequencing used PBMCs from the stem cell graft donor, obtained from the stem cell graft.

CDR3 amino acids: CASSQGQATNTGELFF. Here the CDR3 DNA reads TGTGCCAGCTCCCAGGGACAGGCTACGAACACCGGGGAGCTGTTTTTT. The V gene is TRBV18, the J gene TRBJ2-2, with TRBD1 matching over 8 bases. This CDR3 spans 16 amino acids. Trimming took 6 bases from V and 0 from J; bases not matched to a gene: 6. CDR1 KGHSH and CDR2 LQKENI come from the germline V gene.